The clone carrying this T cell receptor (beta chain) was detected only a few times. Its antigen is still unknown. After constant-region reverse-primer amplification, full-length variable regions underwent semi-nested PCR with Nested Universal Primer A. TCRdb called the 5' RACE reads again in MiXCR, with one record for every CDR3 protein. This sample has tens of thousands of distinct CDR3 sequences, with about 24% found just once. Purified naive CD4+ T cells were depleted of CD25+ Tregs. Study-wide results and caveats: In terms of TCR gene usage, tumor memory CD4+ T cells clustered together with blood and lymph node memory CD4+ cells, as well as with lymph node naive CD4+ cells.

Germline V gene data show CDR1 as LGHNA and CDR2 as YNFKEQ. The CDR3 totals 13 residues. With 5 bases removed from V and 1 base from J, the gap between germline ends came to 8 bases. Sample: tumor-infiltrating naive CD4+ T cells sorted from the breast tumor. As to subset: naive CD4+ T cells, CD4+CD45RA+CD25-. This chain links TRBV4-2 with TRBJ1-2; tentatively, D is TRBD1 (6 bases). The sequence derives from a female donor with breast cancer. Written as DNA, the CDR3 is TGTGCCAGCAGCAAGGGGGATAACTATGGCTACACCTTC. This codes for CASSKGDNYGYTF.